These 9 T cell receptor beta chains came from one sample sequenced in a study of molecular identifiers for immune sequencing clone quantification. TCRdb redid the calling of the PCR reads with MiXCR, one entry per CDR3 protein. The table has around 460,000 distinct CDR3 sequences, approximately 25% seen once. The sequencing sample was made of naive CD8+ T cells from blood, with Jurkat cell RNA spiked in. Subset reported: FACS-sorted CD8+CD4-CCR7+CD45RA+ naive T cells. These receptor sequences come from a human donor in good health. Some libraries in this study had Jurkat cell RNA spiked in.

The sample holds many counts of this clonotype. This rearrangement joins TRBV2 to TRBJ1-5; D is unresolved. This CDR3 is built from 13 residues. The V and J ends lost 5 bases and 4 bases respectively, with 9 bases between them. The germline CDR1 and CDR2 sequences are SNHLY and FYNNEI. As DNA, the CDR3 is TGTGCCAGCAGTTTCCCGGGGAATCAGCCCCAGCATTTT. It is translated as CASSFPGNQPQHF.

This clonotype came up many times. The CDR3 protein is CASSYFKSDTQYF. As DNA, the CDR3 is TGTGCCAGCAGTTACTTCAAGAGTGATACGCAGTATTTT. The chain employs TRBV6-6 and TRBJ2-3; D gene unclear. CDR1 and CDR2 from the germline V gene are MNHNY and SVGAGI (reference sequence). This CDR3 is built from 13 residues. Trimming stripped 1 base from V and 6 bases from J, with 8 bases between.

With regard to this clonotype: A read error may be the cause here, since a much bigger clone is one base away. The chain has TRBV6-5 and TRBJ1-1; D is perhaps TRBD1 (6 bases). Germline V gene data show CDR1 as MNHEY and CDR2 as SVGAGI. This CDR3 spans 16 amino acids. CDR3 loop: CAGSYSMQGRNTEAFF. The CDR3 DNA is TGTGCCGGCAGTTACTCGATGCAGGGGCGGAACACTGAAGCTTTCTTT.

A note on this clonotype: This may arise from a read error, as a much more abundant clone is one base away. The chain is built from TRBV27 and TRBJ1-1; D remains unclear. Between the trimmed V and J ends, which lost 7 bases and 4 bases, there was a span of 13 bases. CDR1 is MNHEY, CDR2 SMNVEV, per germline (reference sequence). The CDR3 runs to 13 residues. The CDR3 DNA follows: TGTGCCAGCAAATGGGCAGCGAGCACTGAAGCTTTCTTT. It yields the protein CASKWAASTEAFF.

The chain links TRBV6-1 to TRBJ2-1, with 9 bases aligning to TRBD1. Per the germline V gene, CDR1 is MNHNS and CDR2 is SASEGT. Losses at the gene ends were 11 bases for V and 8 bases for J; bases not matched to a gene: 22. The CDR3 covers 17 residues. CDR3 in amino acids: CAGILSWGRTGDDEQFF. The CDR3 DNA reads TGTGCCGGCATCCTCTCCTGGGGCCGGACAGGGGACGATGAGCAGTTCTTC.

The genes are TRBV29-1 and TRBJ1-2; TRBD1 agrees at 8 bases. From germline, CDR1 is SQVTM and CDR2 ANQGSEA. V was clipped by 1 base and J by 3 bases; unmatched bases: 19. The CDR3 has 19 residues. DNA of the CDR3: TGCAGCGTTGAAGCCCTAGACCCCCGACAGGGGTACTTGGACTATGGCTACACCTTC. Translating gives CSVEALDPRQGYLDYGYTF.

A note on this clonotype: This may come from a read error, since a much larger clone is one base off. V is TRBV6-1 and J is TRBJ1-6, with a tentative D call TRBD1 (6 bases). The CDR3 consists of 14 residues. Germline V lookup: CDR1 MNHNS, CDR2 SASEGT. The CDR3 protein is CAGSEGQGRSPLHF. The CDR3 DNA follows: TGTGCCGGCAGTGAAGGCCAGGGGCGTTCACCCCTCCACTTT.

As concerns this clonotype: This may arise from a read error, as a much more abundant clone is one base away. This sequence joins TRBV6-5 and TRBJ2-3; D unclear. The CDR3 spans 14 residues. Germline loops: CDR1 MNHEY, CDR2 SVGAGI. CDR3 amino acids: CAGSKTDSTDTQYF. The CDR3 nucleotides read TGTGCCGGCAGTAAAACGGACAGCACAGATACGCAGTATTTT.

This chain uses TRBV29-1 with TRBJ1-1, with D possibly matching TRBD1 (5 bases). The CDR3 sequence is 14 residues long. Trimming left V 6 bases short and J 1 base short, with 15 bases between. In germline, CDR1 is SQVTM, CDR2 ANQGSEA. The CDR3 region is CSVNPAGGNTEAFF. The CDR3 DNA reads as TGCAGCGTAAACCCCGCCGGGGGGAACACTGAAGCTTTCTTT.